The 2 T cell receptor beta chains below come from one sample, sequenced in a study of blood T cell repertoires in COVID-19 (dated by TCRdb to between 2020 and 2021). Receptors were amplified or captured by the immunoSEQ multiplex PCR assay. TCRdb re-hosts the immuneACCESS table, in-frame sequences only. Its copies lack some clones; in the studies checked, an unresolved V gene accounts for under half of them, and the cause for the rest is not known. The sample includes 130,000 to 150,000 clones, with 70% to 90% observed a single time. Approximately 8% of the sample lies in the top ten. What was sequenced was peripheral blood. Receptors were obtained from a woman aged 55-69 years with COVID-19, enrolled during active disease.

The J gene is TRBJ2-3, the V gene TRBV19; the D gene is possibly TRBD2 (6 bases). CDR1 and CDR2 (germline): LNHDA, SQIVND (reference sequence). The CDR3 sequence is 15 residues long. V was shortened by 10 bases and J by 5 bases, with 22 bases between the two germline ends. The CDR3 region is CATEGPTRRVDTQYF. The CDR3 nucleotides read TGTGCCACCGAAGGGCCTACGCGGAGGGTAGATACGCAGTATTTT. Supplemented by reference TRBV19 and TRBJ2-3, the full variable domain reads DGGITQSPKYLFRKEGQNVTLSCEQNLNHDAMYWYRQDPGQGLRLIYYSQIVNDFQKGDIAEGYSVSREKKESFPLTVTSAQKNPTAFYLCATEGPTRRVDTQYFGPGTRLTVL.

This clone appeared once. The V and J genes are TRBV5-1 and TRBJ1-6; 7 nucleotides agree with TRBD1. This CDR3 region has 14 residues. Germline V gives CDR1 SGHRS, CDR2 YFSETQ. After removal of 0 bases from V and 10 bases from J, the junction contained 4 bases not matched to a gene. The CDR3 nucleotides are TGCGCCAGCAGCTTGGGACAGGGATCCTCACCCCTCCACTTT. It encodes CASSLGQGSSPLHF.